The rows below give T cell receptor beta chains drawn from one sample of a study of shared T cell receptors in the human thymus. Assay used: immunoSEQ multiplex PCR; TCRdb lists only in-frame clones, some missing. The profile shows roughly 560,000 clones, 78% of them singletons. These data also formed part of another study, on human thymus T cells.

Sample: thymocytes. Receptor source: a boy less than two years old with a congenital heart defect. The CDR3 runs from the conserved cysteine through the conserved F or W. Fields, in order: D gene, V gene, CDR3 protein. The D gene is left open where the match is weak.

TRBD2	TRBV5-1	CASSLTRLAPDTQYF
TRBD1	TRBV28	CASSLPFRDSPYEQYF
NA	TRBV27	CASTPSEGNEQFF
NA	TRBV5-6	CASTPPGGSIEQFF
TRBD2	TRBV6-1	CASRRTSGSYEQYF
TRBD2	TRBV19	CATNKSVKVIAGAHEQYF
NA	TRBV9	CASSVRARADTEAFF
TRBD2	TRBV27	CASSKTGGSPYEQYF
TRBD2	TRBV6-4	CASSARAGNGSDTQYF
NA	TRBV5-6	CASSPSDSKLQETQYF
TRBD1	TRBV5-1	CASSLDGRTGRVYGYTF
NA	TRBV4-1	CASSQDCLDSGANVLTF
TRBD1	TRBV19	CASILPGQGGHEQYF
TRBD1	TRBV28	CARPGQKGSYEQYF
NA	TRBV5-5	CASSLWDSRDEQYF
NA	TRBV11-3	CASSKGGQIPYEQYF
TRBD1	TRBV19	CASSIATDRGPQPQHF
NA	TRBV7-8	CASSPKGPRSNQPQHF
TRBD2	TRBV2	CASSESRETYEQYF
NA	TRBV15	CATSREGVRDNEKLFF
NA	TRBV12-5	CASGPTGRPYEQYF
NA	TRBV27	CASRGLGYEQYF
TRBD1	TRBV5-1	CASSSGQASSGNTIYF
TRBD1	TRBV7-2	CASSRQKGAGETQYF
NA	TRBV4-1	CASSQDGPVAQQETQYF
TRBD2	TRBV5-4	CASSLLPGRLYEQYF
TRBD2	TRBV13	CASSLLRVGGGPSYEQYF
TRBD1	TRBV7-9	CASSLGTGESYEQYF
TRBD2	TRBV2	CASSEEGTSGTYEQYF
TRBD1	TRBV12-5	CASGLETGENTEAFF
NA	TRBV5-4	CASSRTTQETQYF
TRBD1	TRBV30	CAWSVRQGSEKLFF
TRBD1	TRBV29-1	CSVIDRDRVFYEQYF
NA	TRBV28	CASRVSLARYEQYF
TRBD2	TRBV11-2	CASSVGLAISNEQFF
TRBD2	TRBV28	CASSLTSGRNYEQYF
NA	TRBV30	CAWSVGNYSNQPQHF
NA	TRBV19	CATSTRRKSSGANVLTF
TRBD2	TRBV27	CASSPIQREGPDTQYF
NA	TRBV19	CASSIPSGAGELFF
NA	TRBV5-1	CASSLGGSDRDTEAFF
TRBD1	TRBV12-5	CASGLMSGGYGYTF
NA	TRBV5-1	CASSLDWFPAGRSYEQYF
NA	TRBV4-2	CASSLPQWMAGTMSPYNEQFF
TRBD2	TRBV27	CASSPRGAGKVYEQYF
NA	TRBV7-9	CASSVTPLRVVDEQYF
TRBD2	TRBV7-2	CASSLRLAGDYEQYF
NA	TRBV10-3	CAAGQTRTDTQYF
TRBD2	TRBV30	CAWSSLTSGSVNEQFF
TRBD2	TRBV4-1	CASSPREEGRQSTSVAYEQYF
TRBD1	TRBV6-5	CASSYSDRGGGTEAFF
NA	TRBV4-1	CASSQDIGGGTDTQYF